Listed here are 29 T cell receptor beta chains from one sample, sequenced in a study of response to subunit inactivated influenza vaccine. Using its own MiXCR run on the RT-PCR reads, TCRdb lists one record per CDR3 protein. The sample contains roughly 520,000 distinct CDR3 sequences, 25% of which appear only once. The sequences come from CD4+ T cells sorted from PBMCs, collected more than 4 days after vaccination. The source is a man aged 45 to 65 who received an inactivated influenza vaccine.

The CDR3 coding sequence is TGCAGTGTTCCTCGCACCGGGGGGTATTCCTACGAGCAGTACTTC. Its translation is CSVPRTGGYSYEQYF. V gene TRBV20-1 combines with J gene TRBJ2-7; 7 nucleotides match TRBD2. Germline CDR1 and CDR2: DFQATT and SNEGSKA (reference sequence). Losses at the gene ends were 7 bases for V and 1 base for J; bases not matched to a gene: 13. This CDR3 has 15 residues.

This sequence joins TRBV24-1 and TRBJ2-5; TRBD2 matches 8 bases. Germline V gene sequence: CDR1 KGHDR, CDR2 SFDVKD. With 1 base clipped from V and 5 bases from J, the junction kept 5 bases outside the gene matches. This CDR3 has 15 amino acids. As DNA, the CDR3 is TGTGCCACCAGTGATTTCGTAGCGGGAAGGGAGACCCAGTACTTC. This translates into CATSDFVAGRETQYF.

This clonotype was seen a handful of times. This chain links TRBV29-1 with TRBJ2-5, with 11 bases aligning to TRBD2. CDR1 and CDR2 from the germline V gene are SQVTM and ANQGSEA. V trimming: 4 bases; J trimming: 5 bases; junction bases outside the gene matches: 3. The CDR3 spans 13 residues. CDR3 in amino acids: CSVASGGPETQYF. As DNA, the CDR3 is TGCAGCGTTGCTAGCGGGGGGCCCGAGACCCAGTACTTC.

The chain employs TRBV7-9 and TRBJ1-2, with 8 bases identical to TRBD1. The germline CDR1 and CDR2 sequences are SEHNR and FQNEAQ (reference sequence). The CDR3 is 15 residues long. V dropped 5 bases and J dropped 2; count of bases not matched to a gene: 7. CDR3 nucleotide sequence: TGTGCCAGCAGCCCACCGGGACAGGAGAACTATGGCTACACCTTC. The encoded protein is CASSPPGQENYGYTF.

This clonotype occurred once. The gene calls are TRBV18 and TRBJ2-1; 8 bases map to TRBD2. The CDR3 length is 16 residues. The germline gives CDR1 KGHSH, CDR2 LQKENI. V shed 6 bases, J shed 0 bases, and the junction held 7 bases outside the gene matches. This CDR3 is CASSPGGTSSYNEQFF. CDR3 nucleotides: TGTGCCAGCTCCCCGGGGGGGACTAGCTCCTACAATGAGCAGTTCTTC.

CDR3 protein: CASSQATGELGYTF. As DNA, the CDR3 is TGTGCCAGCAGCCAAGCCACAGGGGAGTTGGGCTACACCTTC. This chain joins TRBV3-1 and TRBJ1-2, with TRBD1 identical over 7 bases. Germline loops: CDR1 LGHDT, CDR2 YNNKEL (reference sequence). After removal of 1 base from V and 8 bases from J, the junction contained 7 bases not matched to a gene. The CDR3 sequence is 14 residues long.

This clonotype appeared a few times. The chain links TRBV12-3 or TRBV12-4 to TRBJ2-3; D remains unclear. Trimming shortened V by 6 bases and J by 7 bases, and 17 bases separated the two germline ends. The CDR3 length is 14 residues. The CDR3: CASSHPNSRNTQYF. The CDR3, as DNA: TGTGCCAGCAGCCATCCTAATTCGCGTAATACGCAGTATTTT.

This clonotype was seen only a few times. J is TRBJ2-7 and V is TRBV2; TRBD1 matches at 7 bases. The CDR3 has 12 residues. Unmatched junction bases numbered 6, after V lost 8 bases and J lost 5 bases. CDR1 is SNHLY and CDR2 is FYNNEI in the germline V gene. CDR3 in amino acids: CASRQGVNEQYF. The CDR3 bases are TGTGCCAGCCGACAGGGAGTCAACGAGCAGTACTTC.

This clonotype was recorded a few times. The CDR3 DNA reads as TGTGCCAGCAGCTTGGTGCGCAGGGGCGGGCGCGAGCAGTACTTC. Its translation: CASSLVRRGGREQYF. This chain uses TRBV5-6 with TRBJ2-7; tentative D call: TRBD1 (6 bases). V lost 0 bases to trimming and J lost 6 bases, with 16 bases between them. CDR3 length: 15 amino acids. Per the germline V gene, CDR1 is SGHDT and CDR2 is YYEEEE.

This chain uses TRBV7-2 with TRBJ2-5, with D possibly TRBD2 on 5 matching bases. This CDR3 has 13 amino acids. Trimming pared 9 bases from V and 4 bases from J, leaving 15 bases between. Per germline, CDR1 SGHTA and CDR2 FQGNSA. The CDR3 coding sequence is TGTGCCAGTCGGGATAGCCCGGTAGAGACCCAGTACTTC. It encodes CASRDSPVETQYF.

This CDR3 reads CAISEGGRLAYEQYF. CDR3 sequence (DNA): TGTGCCATCAGTGAGGGCGGGAGGTTGGCCTACGAGCAGTACTTC. The chain uses TRBV10-3 and TRBJ2-7; TRBD2 aligns across 8 bases. The V gene end was trimmed by 2 bases and the J gene end by 2 bases; junction bases not matched to a gene: 5. CDR1 ENHRY and CDR2 SYGVKD come from the germline V gene. The CDR3 consists of 15 residues.

The sample holds a few counts of this clonotype. V and J are TRBV6-1 and TRBJ2-7; D uncertain. The germline CDR1 and CDR2 sequences are MNHNS and SASEGT. V lost 2 bases to trimming and J lost 2 bases, with 19 bases between them. The CDR3 has 17 residues. CDR3 nucleotide sequence: TGTGCCAGCAGTGAAAGGGTCGCATTCTCAGGCACCTACGAGCAGTACTTC. It specifies CASSERVAFSGTYEQYF.

This clonotype was counted a few times. The genes are TRBV20-1 and TRBJ2-7; 7 nucleotides match TRBD2. The V segment lost 5 bases and the J segment 2 bases; nucleotides outside the gene matches: 9. Germline CDR1 DFQATT, CDR2 SNEGSKA (reference sequence). The CDR3 has 14 amino acids. The CDR3 reads CSARSSRGTYEQYF. The DNA for the CDR3 is TGCAGTGCTCGATCCTCGCGGGGGACCTACGAGCAGTACTTC.

The V gene is TRBV5-1, the J gene TRBJ2-5; weak D call: TRBD1 (6 bases). The length of the CDR3 is 16 residues. Trimming took 4 bases from V and 4 from J, leaving 20 bases between them. The germline gives CDR1 SGHRS, CDR2 YFSETQ. As DNA, the CDR3 is TGCGCCAGCAGCCCCCGACCGGGACAAACGAGAGAGACCCAGTACTTC. As protein: CASSPRPGQTRETQYF.

V is TRBV11-2 and J is TRBJ2-7, with 9 bases lining up with TRBD1. The CDR3 is 18 residues long. Germline CDR1 is SGHAT and CDR2 is FQNNGV. J lost 1 base, V lost 1 base, and 11 bases had no gene match. The CDR3 protein is CASSLVGFGTGSSYEQYF. The CDR3, as DNA: TGTGCCAGCAGCTTAGTGGGTTTTGGGACAGGGAGTTCCTACGAGCAGTACTTC.

The V call is TRBV24-1, the J call TRBJ1-1; D is unclear. The CDR3 runs 12 residues. Trimming left V 4 bases short and J 11 bases short, with 13 bases between. Looked up from germline, CDR1 is KGHDR and CDR2 is SFDVKD. The CDR3 protein is CATSDGGGYAFF. The CDR3 DNA sequence: TGTGCCACCAGTGACGGCGGCGGTTATGCTTTCTTT.

V and J are TRBV7-9 and TRBJ2-3, with 10 bases fitting TRBD2. Germline lookup yields CDR1 SEHNR and CDR2 FQNEAQ (reference sequence). The J segment lost 7 bases and the V segment lost 4 bases, leaving 2 bases of the junction unmatched. The CDR3 runs to 13 residues. CDR3 DNA: TGTGCCAGCAGCTCGGGACTAGCGAATACGCAGTATTTT. Translation gives CASSSGLANTQYF.

This clonotype has a handful of counts. J is TRBJ2-7 and V is TRBV29-1; TRBD1 matches at 10 bases. The germline V gene encodes CDR1 SQVTM and CDR2 ANQGSEA. The CDR3 runs to 14 residues. Trimming at V came to 5 bases and at J to 6 bases, leaving 10 bases not matched to a gene. The CDR3 spells CSVQPWGDRGEQYF. DNA for the CDR3: TGCAGCGTTCAACCGTGGGGGGACAGGGGCGAGCAGTACTTC.

In its sample, this clonotype was seen a few times. The rearrangement links TRBV6-2 or TRBV6-3 to TRBJ2-5; TRBD1 matches 10 bases. Germline V gene sequence: CDR1 MNHEY, CDR2 SVGEGT. CDR3 length equals 17 residues. Trimming removed 4 bases from V and 4 bases from J; junction bases left unmatched: 12. The CDR3 nucleotides are TGTGCCAGCAGTTCGACCCCCGGGACAGGGGAGAGAGAGACCCAGTACTTC. Residues: CASSSTPGTGERETQYF.

This rearrangement joins TRBV7-2 to TRBJ2-7; 12 positions agree with TRBD2. The CDR3 length is 16 residues. With V trimmed by 1 base and J by 4 bases, 5 bases remained unmatched. Germline V lookup: CDR1 SGHTA, CDR2 FQGNSA. The CDR3 region has the DNA TGTGCCAGCAGCTTAGGACCGACTAGCGGGGGTTACGAGCAGTACTTC. It yields the protein CASSLGPTSGGYEQYF.

The rearrangement uses TRBV12-3 or TRBV12-4 and TRBJ2-7; no firm D call. The CDR3 runs to 13 residues. Trimming cost V 4 bases and J 5 bases, with 12 bases left between them. CDR3 loop: CASSYRQINEQYF. DNA for the CDR3: TGTGCCAGCAGTTATCGGCAGATCAACGAGCAGTACTTC.

V is TRBV7-2 and J is TRBJ2-1; 7 nucleotides agree with TRBD2. The V gene end was trimmed by 5 bases and the J gene end by 7 bases; junction bases not matched to a gene: 11. Germline CDR1 is SGHTA and CDR2 is FQGNSA. The length of the CDR3 is 15 residues. The chain's CDR3 is CASSRGAGRGNEQFF. The CDR3, as DNA: TGTGCCAGCAGCCGCGGAGCGGGAAGAGGGAATGAGCAGTTCTTC.

This clonotype was counted a few times. The junction departs from the called germline gene at one end, perhaps through a read error. This sequence joins TRBV28 and TRBJ1-2; D gene ambiguous. This CDR3 has 15 amino acids. Per the germline V gene, CDR1 is MDHEN and CDR2 is SYDVKM. For the CDR3, the DNA is TGTGCCAGCAGTTTAAGAGGGAGAGGAGCGTATGACTACACCTTC. Its translation is CASSLRGRGAYDYTF.

This clonotype was detected ten times or more. The chain recombines TRBV10-3 with TRBJ2-5, with unresolved D. In germline, CDR1 is ENHRY, CDR2 SYGVKD. V lost 3 bases and J lost 5, with 7 bases in between. This CDR3 is built from 12 residues. DNA of the CDR3: TGTGCCATCAGTGAACGGTGGGAGACCCAGTACTTC. Its protein is CAISERWETQYF.

The V and J genes are TRBV7-2 and TRBJ2-5; 10 positions agree with TRBD2. Germline V CDR1 and CDR2: SGHTA, FQGNSA. V lost 5 bases, J lost 5 bases, and 11 bases stayed unmatched. The CDR3 extends over 16 amino acids. This CDR3 is CASSDPGLAIVETQYF. The DNA of the CDR3 is TGTGCCAGCAGCGACCCGGGACTAGCGATTGTGGAGACCCAGTACTTC.

The chain uses TRBV28 and TRBJ2-1; D is unresolved. The germline gives CDR1 MDHEN, CDR2 SYDVKM. Trimming removed 1 base from V and 5 bases from J, with 9 bases in between. The CDR3 is 14 residues long. CDR3: CASSLSSGHNEQFF. The CDR3 DNA is TGTGCCAGCAGTTTATCTAGTGGGCACAATGAGCAGTTCTTC.

This clonotype was counted only a few times. A read error may produce the germline difference seen at one junction end. The chain links TRBV2 to TRBJ2-1; tentative D call: TRBD2 (6 bases). Looked up from germline, CDR1 is SNHLY and CDR2 is FYNNEI. The CDR3 contains 11 residues. CDR3 bases: TGTGCCAGCATCGCGCGGGGAGCTTTCCGGTTC. Encoded protein: CASIARGAFRF.

V usage is TRBV27 and J usage is TRBJ2-1, with TRBD1 matching 8 bases. V trimming: 4 bases; J trimming: 9 bases; junction bases outside the gene matches: 5. Per the germline V gene, CDR1 is MNHEY and CDR2 is SMNVEV (reference sequence). The CDR3 has 13 residues. Here the CDR3 DNA reads TGTGCCAGCAGTTCCCAGGGGGCGAGTGAGCAGTTCTTC. Translating it yields CASSSQGASEQFF.

V is TRBV28 and J is TRBJ2-7; TRBD2 matches at 8 bases. After removal of 5 bases from V and 1 base from J, the junction contained 4 bases not matched to a gene. The CDR3 contains 14 residues. Germline CDR1 reads MDHEN; CDR2 reads SYDVKM. CDR3 in DNA: TGTGCCAGCAGTCAAAGCGGGGGTTCCTACGAGCAGTACTTC. This encodes CASSQSGGSYEQYF. Combining the CDR3 with reference TRBV28 and TRBJ2-7 gives the whole variable domain DVKVTQSSRYLVKRTGEKVFLECVQDMDHENMFWYRQDPGLGLRLIYFSYDVKMKEKGDIPEGYSVSREKKERFSLILESASTNQTSMYLCASSQSGGSYEQYFGPGTRLTVT.